Listed below are T cell receptor beta chains from one sample, sequenced in a study of T cells after yellow fever vaccination. Via MiXCR, TCRdb re-called the 5' RACE reads, giving one row per CDR3 protein. Counted here are roughly 85,000 distinct CDR3 sequences, more than 10% occurring once; the ten biggest clones make up 20% to 25%. The sequenced sample was CD8+ T cells not binding an NS4B(214-222) dextramer, sorted from PBMCs, obtained approximately 22 days after the first yellow fever vaccination. Every receptor here comes from a man younger than 35 who received the YFV17D yellow fever vaccine. Each CDR3 is given with its conserved first and last residue. Each record gives: D gene, J gene, clone size, V gene, CDR3 DNA, CDR3 protein. A D gene is named only where the DNA matches it firmly. Clone size is shown for a subset of rows, as once, few, many or a class of expanded clone.

>-|TRBJ2-1|-|TRBV20-1
TGCAGTGCTAGAGACGCGATCCTAACGGGCGAGCAGTTCTTC
CSARDAILTGEQFF
>-|TRBJ1-5|few|TRBV12-3/TRBV12-4
TGTGCCAGCAGAGGACGGGACCCCAATCAGCCCCAGCATTTT
CASRGRDPNQPQHF
>-|TRBJ2-3|few|TRBV9
TGTGCCAGCAGCGCCGAGGGCAGGAGCACAGATACGCAGTATTTT
CASSAEGRSTDTQYF
>-|TRBJ2-7|-|TRBV10-3
TGTGCCAGCCTAGCAGGGGTCGGCGAGCAGTACTTC
CASLAGVGEQYF
>-|TRBJ1-2|many|TRBV7-6
TGTGCCAGCAGCTTAGAAGGGGGCTATGGCTACACCTTC
CASSLEGGYGYTF
>TRBD2|TRBJ2-1|-|TRBV4-1
TGCGCCAGCAGCCAAGTTTTGACTAGCGGGGGGACCTCCTACAATGAGCAGTTCTTC
CASSQVLTSGGTSYNEQFF
>-|TRBJ1-6|-|TRBV7-9
TGTGCCAGCAGCCTCCAGCCCGGGACGGCTGGCGGTCAGCCCCTCCACTTT
CASSLQPGTAGGQPLHF
>-|TRBJ1-4|-|TRBV4-3
TGCGCCAGCAGCCAAGATTATCAGTTTGATGAAAAACTGTTTTTT
CASSQDYQFDEKLFF
>-|TRBJ2-3|few|TRBV20-1
TGCAGTGCTAGGTCTAGCATCGTCACGCAGTATTTT
CSARSSIVTQYF
>-|TRBJ1-1|-|TRBV6-5
TGTGCCAGCAGTTACAGCAGGGGTGAGAACACTGAAGCTTTCTTT
CASSYSRGENTEAFF
>-|TRBJ1-1|-|TRBV29-1
TGCAGCGTTGAAGATCCGCGTGAGAACACTGAAGCTTTCTTT
CSVEDPRENTEAFF
>-|TRBJ2-1|few|TRBV15
TGTGCCACCAGCAGAATGCGGTCTGGGGAGCAGTTCTTC
CATSRMRSGEQFF
>-|TRBJ1-1|few|TRBV4-1
TGCGCCAGCAGCCATGGGACGACGAAAGAAGCTTTCTTT
CASSHGTTKEAFF
>-|TRBJ2-1|-|TRBV6-5
TGTGCCAGCAGTTCTGGGCAGGTAGGGTACAATGAGCAGTTCTTC
CASSSGQVGYNEQFF
>-|TRBJ1-5|-|TRBV13
TGTGCCAGCAGCTTAGGACAGGGTGGGAATCAGCCCCAGCATTTT
CASSLGQGGNQPQHF
>-|TRBJ2-1|-|TRBV20-1
TGCAGCTTAGCCTACAATGAGCAGTTCTTC
CSLAYNEQFF
>-|TRBJ2-3|many|TRBV5-6
TGTGCCAGCAGCAACGAGCGGCGGGTGAACGGGGATACGCAGTATTTT
CASSNERRVNGDTQYF
>-|TRBJ1-5|few|TRBV4-2
TGTGCCAGCAGCCAAGGGGAGGGTATGGGCGTAAATAGCAATCAGCCCCAGCATTTT
CASSQGEGMGVNSNQPQHF
>-|TRBJ1-1|-|TRBV11-1
TGTGCCAGCAGCTTCCGCTTTTCGACAGGAGGGGTGAACACTGAAGCTTTCTTT
CASSFRFSTGGVNTEAFF
>-|TRBJ2-1|-|TRBV9
TGTGCCAGCGAGGAGGGGGGCAATAAATACAATGAGCAGTTCTTC
CASEEGGNKYNEQFF
>-|TRBJ2-7|few|TRBV20-1
TGCAGTGCTAGACCCGGACTGTTGAGCTCCTACGAGCAGTACTTC
CSARPGLLSSYEQYF
>-|TRBJ1-1|-|TRBV12-3/TRBV12-4
TGTGCCAGCAGTTTAATATACACTGAAGCTTTCTTT
CASSLIYTEAFF
>TRBD1|TRBJ2-7|-|TRBV6-2/TRBV6-3
TGTGCCAGCAGACCCCCGGGACAGGGCTACGAGCAGTACTTC
CASRPPGQGYEQYF
>-|TRBJ2-1|few|TRBV7-2
TGTGCCAGCAGCCAGAGGCTGCCCAGCTCCTACAATGAGCAGTTCTTC
CASSQRLPSSYNEQFF
>TRBD2|TRBJ2-3|-|TRBV12-3/TRBV12-4
TGTGCCAGCAGTTTTAGGCGGGGGGCGTTCGATACGCAGTATTTT
CASSFRRGAFDTQYF
>-|TRBJ1-4|-|TRBV11-2
TGTGCCAGCAGCCCCTCCCCCGACAGGCTTAATGAAAAACTGTTTTTT
CASSPSPDRLNEKLFF
>TRBD2|TRBJ2-1|-|TRBV29-1
TGCAGCGTTGAAACTGGGCGGGGGGGGTTTGATGAGCAGTTCTTC
CSVETGRGGFDEQFF
>TRBD2|TRBJ2-1|few|TRBV29-1
TGCAGCGTTAAGCGGGGCTCCTACAATGAGCAGTTCTTC
CSVKRGSYNEQFF
>-|TRBJ2-2|-|TRBV24-1
TGTGCCACCAGTTCTCCCAGACTGAACACCGGGGAGCTGTTTTTT
CATSSPRLNTGELFF
>TRBD2|TRBJ2-3|few|TRBV10-3
TGTGCCATCGCGGCGGGGACTAGCGATGCAGATACGCAGTATTTT
CAIAAGTSDADTQYF
>-|TRBJ2-1|many|TRBV6-5
TGTGCCAGCAGTTACTCGATTTCAGGGAATGAGCAGTTCTTC
CASSYSISGNEQFF
>TRBD1|TRBJ2-7|-|TRBV7-6
TGTGCCAGCAGCTCCGAGACAGGGGCCTACGAGCAGTACTTC
CASSSETGAYEQYF
>TRBD1|TRBJ2-7|few|TRBV5-1
TGCGCCAGCAGCTTGTCGGACAGGAAGTACGAGCAGTACTTC
CASSLSDRKYEQYF
>TRBD1|TRBJ1-6|few|TRBV11-2
TGTGCCAGCAGCTTAGATCCCTGGGAACAGGGGTCCTATAATTCACCCCTCCACTTT
CASSLDPWEQGSYNSPLHF